The rows below give T cell receptor beta chains drawn from one sample of a study of OX40 agonist ivuxolimab in advanced cancers. Using immunoSEQ multiplex PCR, the repertoire was profiled, and TCRdb retains in-frame clones only, with some absent. The sample contains more than 55,000 clones, 88% of which appear only once. Specimen: CD4+ or CD8+ T cells sorted from blood, collected in a trial of the OX40 agonist ivuxolimab. These TCRs come from an adult with an advanced solid tumor such as melanoma, head and neck, liver or kidney cancer. Both conserved end residues are part of each CDR3. A D gene is named only where the DNA matches it firmly. The size entry is marked missing in some rows and otherwise reads once, few, many or a size class.

v_call	d_call	j_call	clone_size	cdr3_aa	cdr3_nt
TRBV18	-	TRBJ1-4	-	CASSPGEKLFF	TGTGCCAGCTCCCCGGGGGAAAAACTGTTTTTT
TRBV7-8	-	TRBJ1-1	-	CASNPGELNTEAFF	TGTGCCAGCAACCCTGGTGAATTGAACACTGAAGCTTTCTTT
TRBV5-1	TRBD1	TRBJ1-4	-	CASSPDRGGADEKLFF	TGCGCCAGCAGCCCCGACAGGGGGGGTGCAGATGAAAAACTGTTTTTT
TRBV7-9	TRBD2	TRBJ2-1	-	CASSSELAAYNEQFF	TGTGCCAGCAGCTCGGAGCTAGCGGCATACAATGAGCAGTTCTTC
TRBV18	-	TRBJ2-3	once	CASSNTDTQYF	TGTGCCAGCTCAAACACAGATACGCAGTATTTT
TRBV28	-	TRBJ1-6	once	CASSFQGFYNSPLHF	TGTGCCAGCAGTTTCCAGGGCTTCTATAATTCACCCCTCCACTTT
TRBV10-3	-	TRBJ1-1	-	CAISDGPNTEAFF	TGTGCCATCAGTGATGGTCCGAACACCGAAGCTTTCTTT
TRBV6-5	-	TRBJ1-5	-	CASSDLKGNQPQHF	TGTGCCAGCTCCGACCTTAAAGGCAATCAGCCCCAGCATTTT
TRBV6-1	-	TRBJ2-5	-	CASSNRGGETQYF	TGTGCCAGCAGTAACAGGGGAGGGGAGACCCAGTACTTC
TRBV15	TRBD2	TRBJ2-3	-	CATSRDSGGKDTQYF	TGTGCCACCAGCAGAGATAGCGGGGGTAAGGATACGCAGTATTTT
TRBV27	-	TRBJ1-1	once	CASSLEFGGLMAFF	TGTGCCAGCAGTTTAGAGTTCGGGGGGCTAATGGCTTTCTTT
TRBV10-2	TRBD1	TRBJ1-2	-	CASSPLRTGKDYGYTF	TGCGCCAGCAGTCCTCTCCGGACAGGGAAGGACTATGGCTACACCTTC
TRBV7-8	TRBD1	TRBJ1-1	-	CASSFPRDRRNTEAFF	TGTGCCAGCAGCTTTCCCCGGGACAGGAGAAACACTGAAGCTTTCTTT
TRBV18	TRBD1	TRBJ1-1	-	CASSPRTGGWGTEAFF	TGTGCCAGCTCACCAAGGACAGGGGGCTGGGGCACTGAAGCTTTCTTT
TRBV28	-	TRBJ2-3	-	CASRTSTDTQYF	TGTGCCAGCAGGACAAGCACAGATACGCAGTATTTT
TRBV5-1	TRBD1	TRBJ1-2	-	CASSLQGQGKDGYTF	TGCGCCAGCAGCTTGCAGGGACAGGGGAAGGATGGCTACACCTTC
TRBV18	-	TRBJ1-1	-	CASSDYRSMNTEAFF	TGTGCCAGCTCGGATTACAGGTCAATGAACACTGAAGCTTTCTTT
TRBV28	-	TRBJ1-2	-	CASTPGQWSYTF	TGTGCCAGCACCCCGGGACAATGGAGCTACACCTTC
TRBV11-3	-	TRBJ2-7	few	CASSYHSGHDDSYEQYF	TGTGCCAGCAGCTACCATTCGGGACACGATGATTCCTACGAGCAGTACTTC
TRBV10-3	TRBD1	TRBJ1-1	-	CAISATGGKAFF	TGTGCCATCAGTGCAACAGGGGGCAAAGCTTTCTTT
TRBV11-2	-	TRBJ1-4	-	CASSLDRGYFEKLFF	TGTGCCAGCAGCTTAGATAGGGGTTACTTTGAAAAACTGTTTTTT
TRBV27	-	TRBJ2-4	-	CASSLYRGTKNIQYF	TGTGCCAGCAGTTTATATAGGGGTACCAAAAACATTCAGTACTTC
TRBV19	-	TRBJ1-5	-	CASSIEGRAGQPQHF	TGTGCCAGTAGTATAGAGGGCAGGGCTGGACAGCCCCAGCATTTT
TRBV9	-	TRBJ1-3	-	CASSASRGAGNTIYF	TGTGCCAGCAGCGCAAGTCGGGGGGCTGGAAACACCATATATTTT
TRBV9	TRBD2	TRBJ2-5	-	CASSAGPLGLAVQETQYF	TGTGCCAGCAGCGCGGGCCCTCTGGGACTAGCGGTCCAAGAGACCCAGTACTTC
TRBV7-2	TRBD2	TRBJ2-1	-	CASSLELAGGGEQFF	TGTGCCAGCAGCTTAGAATTAGCGGGAGGGGGTGAGCAGTTCTTC
TRBV29-1	-	TRBJ1-2	-	CSVVHGVYGYTF	TGCAGCGTTGTACATGGTGTCTATGGCTACACCTTC
TRBV6-5	-	TRBJ2-7	-	CASSYSSGKKNEQYF	TGTGCCAGCAGTTACAGCAGTGGGAAAAAAAACGAGCAGTACTTC
TRBV5-1	-	TRBJ2-2	-	CASSPEAGNTGELFF	TGCGCCAGCAGCCCTGAAGCGGGGAACACCGGGGAGCTGTTTTTT
TRBV10-3	TRBD1	TRBJ2-7	-	CAISEPTGPGYEQYF	TGTGCCATCAGTGAGCCGACAGGGCCGGGGTACGAGCAGTACTTC
TRBV29-1	TRBD1	TRBJ1-1	-	CSVRTGNTEAFF	TGCAGCGTCCGGACAGGGAACACTGAAGCTTTCTTT
TRBV28	-	TRBJ1-1	-	CASSYLTVLNTEAFF	TGTGCCAGCAGTTACCTGACAGTATTGAACACTGAAGCTTTCTTT
TRBV18	-	TRBJ1-1	few	CASSRQQDPMNTEAFF	TGTGCCAGCTCACGTCAACAGGATCCGATGAACACTGAAGCTTTCTTT
TRBV6-6	-	TRBJ1-3	-	CASSYKGSGNTIYF	TGTGCCAGCAGTTACAAGGGGTCTGGAAACACCATATATTTT
TRBV7-9	-	TRBJ2-3	-	CASSPSGGTDTQYF	TGTGCCAGCAGCCCGTCCGGCGGCACAGATACGCAGTATTTT